Below, 30 T cell receptor beta chains from the same sample are listed, as sequenced in a study of shared clonotypes between healthy human individuals (dated by TCRdb to about 2020). CD8 naive samples were obtained by positive selection for CCR7 among CD45RO-negative cells, yielding a CD45RA+CCR7+ population from which TemRA cells were excluded. Library construction relied on the immunoSEQ multiplex PCR assay. Entries here come from immuneACCESS through TCRdb and include only in-frame sequences with V and J called. Some clones fail to appear in such tables; in the studies checked, an unresolved V gene covers under half of the shortfall, and the cause of the remainder is unknown. This sample comprises about 2 million clones, about 95% of them detected only once. The ten largest clones add up to around 1% of the sample. The sample comprised naive CD8+ T cells sorted from blood. Read against the paper, the sample's cell subset or site label means: CD45RA+CCR7+. These receptors were taken from a young man in good health.

This clone was seen only a few times. This chain connects TRBV13 to TRBJ2-7; D not resolved. Germline V CDR1 and CDR2: PRHDT, FYEKMQ (reference sequence). This CDR3 is 13 amino acids long. The V end was cut by 0 bases, the J end by 5 bases, with 8 bases between. The CDR3 is CASSLGTNDEQYF. In nucleotides, the CDR3 is TGTGCCAGCAGCTTAGGGACCAATGACGAGCAGTACTTC.

The V and J genes are TRBV13 and TRBJ2-7; 10 nucleotides align to TRBD1. CDR3 length equals 16 residues. Germline assignment: CDR1 PRHDT and CDR2 FYEKMQ (reference sequence). With V trimmed by 5 bases and J by 0 bases, 7 bases remained unmatched. In DNA, the CDR3 is TGTGCCAGCAGCATATACGGACAGGGGGGCTCCTACGAGCAGTACTTC. Translation gives CASSIYGQGGSYEQYF.

V gene TRBV5-1 combines with J gene TRBJ2-5; TRBD2 is a possible D gene (5 bases). Germline V gene lookup returns CDR1 SGHRS and CDR2 YFSETQ. The V end was cut by 2 bases, the J end by 5 bases, with 13 bases between. CDR3 size: 14 residues. The CDR3 spells CASSFFPGMETQYF. Here the CDR3 DNA reads TGCGCCAGCAGCTTCTTCCCGGGGATGGAGACCCAGTACTTC. The full variable domain, in which reference TRBV5-1 and TRBJ2-5 provide the parts outside the CDR3, is KAGVTQTPRYLIKTRGQQVTLSCSPISGHRSVSWYQQTPGQGLQFLFEYFSETQRNKGNFPGRFSGRQFSNSRSEMNVSTLELGDSALYLCASSFFPGMETQYFGPGTRLLVL.

This chain joins TRBV7-6 and TRBJ2-7; TRBD1 or TRBD2 may be the D gene (5 bases each). The CDR3 runs 16 residues. V was pared by 1 base and J by 2 bases, with 15 bases between. Looked up from germline, CDR1 is SGHVS and CDR2 is FNYEAQ. In DNA form, the CDR3 reads TGTGCCAGCAGCTTAGGGTCGGGGCCTCTAACCTACGAGCAGTACTTC. It yields the protein CASSLGSGPLTYEQYF.

This clone was seen a single time. The same CDR3 also results from other DNA sequences found in this sample. The chain carries TRBV7-2 and TRBJ2-5; TRBD1 or TRBD2 may be the D gene (5 bases each). Deletions cut 5 bases from V and 1 base from J, with 14 bases between. The CDR3 totals 15 residues. CDR1 and CDR2 from the germline V gene are SGHTA and FQGNSA. The CDR3 DNA sequence: TGTGCCAGCAGCCCAGGGACCGCTCCCCAAGAGACCCAGTACTTC. The encoded protein is CASSPGTAPQETQYF.

The chain combines TRBV4-3 with TRBJ2-7; D ambiguous. V was pared by 2 bases and J by 3 bases, with 8 bases between. CDR3 length: 13 residues. Looked up from germline, CDR1 is LGHNA and CDR2 is YSLEER. The CDR3, as DNA: TGCGCCAGCAGCCAACAAGTGGGCTACGAGCAGTACTTC. It encodes CASSQQVGYEQYF.

V and J are TRBV6-5 and TRBJ2-1; D is ambiguous. Trimming took off 7 bases at V and 6 bases at J, with 13 bases between the two ends. Looked up from germline, CDR1 is MNHEY and CDR2 is SVGAGI. The CDR3 sequence is 13 residues long. CDR3 sequence reads: CASTPLSRNEQFF. Here the CDR3 DNA reads TGTGCCAGCACCCCTTTAAGCCGCAATGAGCAGTTCTTC.

CDR3 residues: CASSPSEGAAGNTIYF. CDR3 DNA: TGTGCCAGCAGTCCTTCAGAGGGGGCTGCCGGAAACACCATATATTTT. The rearrangement joins TRBV27 to TRBJ1-3, with 7 bases fitting TRBD1. Trimming at V came to 5 bases and at J to 4 bases, leaving 11 bases not matched to a gene. The CDR3 contains 16 residues. Per germline, CDR1 MNHEY and CDR2 SMNVEV (reference sequence).

The genes are TRBV7-9 and TRBJ2-5; possible D gene TRBD1, 6 bases. CDR1 is SEHNR, CDR2 FQNEAQ, per germline (reference sequence). This CDR3 is 16 amino acids long. Trimming removed 3 bases from V and 0 bases from J, with 14 bases in between. The CDR3: CASSFLGQGNQETQYF. The CDR3, as DNA: TGTGCCAGCAGCTTCCTGGGACAAGGTAACCAAGAGACCCAGTACTTC.

This rearrangement joins TRBV28 to TRBJ1-3; D remains ambiguous. The V gene lost 3 bases and the J gene lost 0 bases, with 9 bases spanning the gap. The CDR3 is 15 amino acids. CDR1 is MDHEN and CDR2 is SYDVKM in the germline V gene. Here the CDR3 DNA reads TGTGCCAGCAGTTTTGCAGGTAGCTCTGGAAACACCATATATTTT. This codes for CASSFAGSSGNTIYF.

In this sample, this clone turned up a few times. The J gene is TRBJ2-7, the V gene TRBV19; TRBD1 agrees at 9 bases. CDR3 length equals 13 residues. The germline V gene encodes CDR1 LNHDA and CDR2 SQIVND (reference sequence). V shed 7 bases, J shed 4 bases, and the junction held 5 bases outside the gene matches. The CDR3 reads CASTDRGNYEQYF. CDR3 sequence (DNA): TGTGCCAGTACCGACAGGGGGAATTACGAGCAGTACTTC.

The V call is TRBV11-2, the J call TRBJ2-2; TRBD2 matches 8 bases. The CDR3 runs to 16 residues. Germline V CDR1 and CDR2: SGHAT, FQNNGV. V gave up 1 base and J gave up 4 bases; unmatched junction bases: 5. The CDR3 sequence: CASSLGLAGTTGELFF. CDR3 nucleotide sequence: TGTGCCAGCAGCTTAGGTCTAGCGGGCACCACCGGGGAGCTGTTTTTT.

The chain carries TRBV2 and TRBJ2-1; 10 nucleotides line up with TRBD2. The CDR3 covers 16 residues. Germline lookup yields CDR1 SNHLY and CDR2 FYNNEI. The trim removed 5 bases at V and 3 bases at J, leaving 7 bases unmatched. The chain's CDR3 is CASSKTGTSVYNEQFF. Written as DNA, the CDR3 is TGTGCCAGCAGTAAGACCGGGACTAGCGTCTACAATGAGCAGTTCTTC.

The rearrangement links TRBV6-1 to TRBJ2-1, with 12 bases fitting TRBD2. The CDR3 sequence is 18 residues long. Unmatched junction bases numbered 6, after V lost 0 bases and J lost 3 bases. Germline loops: CDR1 MNHNS, CDR2 SASEGT. CDR3 sequence (DNA): TGTGCCAGCAGTGAAGCGCCCCTACTAGCGGGAGGCTACAATGAGCAGTTCTTC. Translated: CASSEAPLLAGGYNEQFF.

The V and J genes are TRBV5-8 and TRBJ2-3, with 8 positions matching TRBD2. Germline trimming cut 0 bases from V and 0 bases from J; bases unmatched to any gene: 3. The CDR3 totals 16 residues. Germline assignment: CDR1 SGHTS and CDR2 YDEGEE. The CDR3 DNA is TGTGCCAGCAGCTTGGTTGCGGGAGGAAGCACAGATACGCAGTATTTT. Its translation is CASSLVAGGSTDTQYF.

The gene calls are TRBV4-1 and TRBJ1-3; D not certain. CDR3 length: 14 amino acids. V was cut by 0 bases and J by 9 bases, with 12 bases left in between. Germline CDR1 and CDR2: MGHRA and YSYEKL. CDR3 nucleotide sequence: TGCGCCAGCAGCCAAGATTCGGGGAGAAGCACCATATATTTT. It codes for CASSQDSGRSTIYF.

V usage is TRBV7-8 and J usage is TRBJ2-5, with 9 bases that match TRBD1. Germline values: CDR1 SGHVS, CDR2 FQNEAQ. The CDR3 loop spans 12 amino acids. Germline trimming cut 1 base from V and 14 bases from J; bases unmatched to any gene: 5. The CDR3 region has the DNA TGTGCCAGCAGCTTAGGTGACAGGGGGAATTACTTC. This encodes CASSLGDRGNYF.

The V call is TRBV5-6, the J call TRBJ2-7, with D perhaps matching TRBD1 or TRBD2 (6 bases each). V lost 4 bases to trimming and J lost 4 bases, with 18 bases between them. Per germline, CDR1 SGHDT and CDR2 YYEEEE. The CDR3 is 15 amino acids. DNA of the CDR3: TGTGCCAGCAGCGATCCTCCAGGGGAGGCGTACGAGCAGTACTTC. Translating it yields CASSDPPGEAYEQYF.

V usage is TRBV10-2 and J usage is TRBJ2-5; tentative D call: TRBD1 (5 bases). TRBJ2-7 explains the end of the DNA better; the J call may be wrong. The germline CDR1 and CDR2 sequences are WSHSY and SAAADI. The CDR3 runs to 11 residues. CDR3 protein: CSSGQGYEQYF. Written as DNA, the CDR3 is TGCTCATCTGGGCAGGGCTACGAGCAGTACTTC.

V gene TRBV27 combines with J gene TRBJ2-3; D is unclear. The CDR3 has 14 residues. The ends were cut back, 6 bases at V and 3 bases at J, with 13 bases in the middle. Germline CDR1 is MNHEY and CDR2 is SMNVEV (reference sequence). The DNA of the CDR3 is TGTGCCAGCAGCCCGGAGCTGATGACAGATACGCAGTATTTT. This encodes CASSPELMTDTQYF.

The rearrangement uses TRBV13 and TRBJ1-4, with 11 bases aligning to TRBD1. The CDR3 has 15 amino acids. Trimming removed 5 bases from V and 6 bases from J; junction bases left unmatched: 5. CDR1 PRHDT and CDR2 FYEKMQ come from the germline V gene (reference sequence). The CDR3 region is CASSGTGGGDEKLFF. The CDR3 nucleotides read TGTGCCAGCAGCGGGACAGGGGGAGGAGATGAAAAACTGTTTTTT.

The rearrangement links TRBV5-4 to TRBJ1-2; weak D call: TRBD1 (5 bases). V shed 0 bases and J shed 7 bases, with 16 bases lying between them. CDR1 is SGHNT and CDR2 is YYREEE in the germline V gene (reference sequence). The CDR3 is 15 amino acids. The CDR3 here is CASSLDDSGNGGYTF. In DNA, the CDR3 is TGTGCCAGCAGCTTGGACGACAGTGGGAATGGTGGCTACACCTTC.

J is TRBJ1-6 and V is TRBV28, with no clear D. The CDR3 is made up of 18 amino acids. The V end was cut by 3 bases, the J end by 0 bases, with 15 bases between. Germline values: CDR1 MDHEN, CDR2 SYDVKM. The DNA for the CDR3 is TGTGCCAGCAGTTTGAGTTCAGCCACGAGCTCCTATAATTCACCCCTCCACTTT. It encodes CASSLSSATSSYNSPLHF.

DNA for the CDR3: TGTGCCAGCAGCTTGATTTTCTCAGATACGCAGTATTTT. Amino acids: CASSLIFSDTQYF. The chain joins TRBV6-5 to TRBJ2-3, with unresolved D. This CDR3 contains 13 residues. The germline CDR1 and CDR2 sequences are MNHEY and SVGAGI. V lost 6 bases, J lost 4 bases, and 11 bases lay in between.

This clone was recorded only once. CDR3 loop: CSAIPLEQFF. CDR3 coding DNA: TGCAGTGCTATACCACTGGAGCAGTTCTTC. J is TRBJ2-1 and V is TRBV20-1; no definite D call. V was clipped by 4 bases and J by 10 bases, with 8 bases between them. CDR3 length: 10 amino acids. The germline gives CDR1 DFQATT, CDR2 SNEGSKA (reference sequence).

In the case of this clone: This CDR3 is also generated by other DNA sequences in the sample. The V call is TRBV30, the J call TRBJ2-3; D not resolved. Germline CDR1 GTSNPN, CDR2 SVGIG (reference sequence). This CDR3 spans 13 amino acids. Trimming took off 1 base at V and 2 bases at J, with 7 bases between the two ends. CDR3 amino acids: CAWSGVSTDTQYF. In DNA, the CDR3 is TGTGCCTGGAGTGGGGTCTCCACAGATACGCAGTATTTT.

Of note for this clone: Other DNA sequences from this sample encode an identical CDR3 as well. The genes are TRBV6-1 and TRBJ2-7, with 7 bases matching TRBD1. CDR3 length equals 13 residues. V shed 5 bases, J shed 3 bases, and the junction held 4 bases outside the gene matches. Germline CDR1 MNHNS, CDR2 SASEGT. The DNA for the CDR3 is TGTGCCAGCAGTTTAACAGGGGTCTACGAGCAGTACTTC. This encodes CASSLTGVYEQYF.

The chain uses TRBV7-6 and TRBJ2-5; 8 bases fit TRBD1. Germline CDR1 is SGHVS and CDR2 is FNYEAQ. CDR3 size: 16 residues. V was pared by 5 bases and J by 0 bases, with 8 bases of the junction left unmatched. The chain's CDR3 is CASSLGTGMYQETQYF. The CDR3 coding sequence is TGTGCCAGCAGCCTTGGGACAGGAATGTACCAAGAGACCCAGTACTTC.

For the CDR3, the DNA is TGCGCCAGCAGCCTTAAAGCGGGAGCGGGGGATGAGCAGTTCTTC. Encoded protein: CASSLKAGAGDEQFF. This chain joins TRBV4-1 and TRBJ2-1; 8 nucleotides match TRBD2. This CDR3 spans 15 amino acids. V shed 4 bases, J shed 8 bases, and the junction held 10 bases outside the gene matches. CDR1 MGHRA and CDR2 YSYEKL come from the germline V gene.

This chain uses TRBV2 with TRBJ1-4; 8 positions match TRBD1. CDR1 is SNHLY and CDR2 is FYNNEI in the germline V gene. This CDR3 region has 15 residues. V was pared by 3 bases and J by 7 bases, with 7 bases of the junction left unmatched. CDR3 in DNA: TGTGCCAGCAGTGACGCAGGGGGCGCCGGTGAAAAACTGTTTTTT. Encoded protein: CASSDAGGAGEKLFF.